The 27 T cell receptor beta chains below all came from one sample that was sequenced in a study of spatial heterogeneity in lung cancer. The time point here: sample taken at primary tumor resection. Whole RNA, isolated from tumor, nontumor lung or frozen PBMC, was sequenced without prior sorting. TCRdb independently ran MiXCR on the 5' RACE reads; one entry per CDR3 protein. The repertoire holds 15,000 to 20,000 distinct CDR3 sequences, about 22% seen once, with around 19% in the top ten. Source: PBMCs, taken at surgery. All receptors derive from a female donor with early-stage non-small cell lung cancer.

This sequence joins TRBV7-9 and TRBJ2-4; a possible D gene is TRBD2 (6 bases). Trimming left V 1 base short and J 2 bases short, with 12 bases between. The CDR3 totals 16 residues. In germline, CDR1 is SEHNR, CDR2 FQNEAQ (reference sequence). Here the CDR3 reads CASSLGAGTTKNIQYF. Here the CDR3 DNA reads TGTGCCAGCAGCTTAGGGGCGGGAACTACCAAAAACATTCAGTACTTC. The variable domain in full, completed from reference TRBV7-9 and TRBJ2-4, reads DTGVSQNPRHKITKRGQNVTFRCDPISEHNRLYWYRQTLGQGPEFLTYFQNEAQLEKSRLLSDRFSAERPKGSFSTLEIQRTEQGDSAMYLCASSLGAGTTKNIQYFGAGTRLSVL.

This clonotype was seen repeatedly, ten times or more. The chain combines TRBV7-2 with TRBJ1-4; no definite D call. CDR1 and CDR2 (germline): SGHTA, FQGNSA. The CDR3 has 15 amino acids. The V end lost 5 bases, the J end lost 2 bases, and 12 bases lay between the germline ends. The CDR3 region is CASSTREVTNEKLFF. The CDR3 region has the DNA TGTGCCAGCAGCACTAGGGAAGTTACTAATGAAAAACTGTTTTTT.

The table lists this clonotype with many counts. The CDR3 region is CSVATSAAYNEQFF. The CDR3 DNA follows: TGCAGCGTTGCGACTAGCGCCGCCTACAATGAGCAGTTCTTC. The chain combines TRBV29-1 with TRBJ2-1; 8 nucleotides agree with TRBD2. The V gene end was trimmed by 4 bases and the J gene end by 2 bases; junction bases not matched to a gene: 4. This CDR3 spans 14 amino acids. The germline V gene has CDR1 SQVTM and CDR2 ANQGSEA.

The genes are TRBV4-3 and TRBJ1-1, with D perhaps matching TRBD1 (6 bases). This CDR3 has 16 residues. Trimming took 0 bases from V and 7 from J, leaving 18 bases between them. The germline V gene encodes CDR1 LGHNA and CDR2 YSLEER. DNA for the CDR3: TGCGCCAGCAGCCAAGAGATTGGGGGGCGTAATGGTGAAGCTTTCTTT. It codes for CASSQEIGGRNGEAFF.

The chain joins TRBV5-1 to TRBJ2-1; D uncertain. The CDR3 runs to 14 residues. V shed 1 base and J shed 8 bases, with 13 bases lying between them. The germline V gene has CDR1 SGHRS and CDR2 YFSETQ. The CDR3 reads CASSLLPPTDEQFF. CDR3 in DNA: TGCGCCAGCAGCTTGCTACCCCCCACCGATGAGCAGTTCTTC.

This clonotype was detected many times. The chain links TRBV19 to TRBJ2-3; 8 bases align to TRBD1. Per germline, CDR1 LNHDA and CDR2 SQIVND (reference sequence). V shed 6 bases and J 2 bases; nucleotides not matched to a gene: 13. CDR3 size: 17 residues. CDR3 residues: CASSQRKGQGVTDTQYF. The CDR3 nucleotides are TGTGCCAGTAGCCAAAGGAAAGGACAGGGTGTCACAGATACGCAGTATTTT.

The chain couples TRBV5-1 to TRBJ1-1, with D unresolved. Trimming took 4 bases from V and 1 from J, leaving 20 bases between them. The germline V gene has CDR1 SGHRS and CDR2 YFSETQ. CDR3 length: 17 amino acids. Here the CDR3 reads CASSPTLPRVPNTEAFF. CDR3 coding DNA: TGCGCCAGCAGCCCGACTCTACCGCGGGTTCCGAACACTGAAGCTTTCTTT.

V usage is TRBV7-9 and J usage is TRBJ2-5; D gene unclear. There are 15 residues in the CDR3. CDR1 is SEHNR and CDR2 is FQNEAQ in the germline V gene (reference sequence). V dropped 7 bases and J dropped 2 bases, with 17 bases sitting between them. This CDR3 is CASTPLLALQETQYF. The CDR3 coding sequence is TGTGCCAGCACCCCTCTGTTAGCCCTTCAAGAGACCCAGTACTTC.

There are many counts of this clonotype. This chain connects TRBV19 to TRBJ1-3, with D unresolved. The length of the CDR3 is 13 residues. V was pared by 3 bases and J by 1 base, with 4 bases between. Germline assignment: CDR1 LNHDA and CDR2 SQIVND (reference sequence). DNA for the CDR3: TGTGCCAGTAGTATCTCATCTGGAAACACCATATATTTT. It yields the protein CASSISSGNTIYF.

The J gene is TRBJ2-1, the V gene TRBV4-1, with D tentatively TRBD1 (6 bases). Looked up from germline, CDR1 is MGHRA and CDR2 is YSYEKL. The CDR3 loop spans 13 amino acids. V was clipped by 3 bases and J by 4 bases, with 7 bases between them. The CDR3 here is CASSQDSYNEQFF. The DNA of the CDR3 is TGCGCCAGCAGCCAGGACAGTTACAATGAGCAGTTCTTC.

Ten or more counts support this clonotype. This sequence joins TRBV5-1 and TRBJ2-5; 7 bases line up with TRBD2. V lost 3 bases and J lost 1; bases outside the gene matches: 9. Germline V gene sequence: CDR1 SGHRS, CDR2 YFSETQ. The length of the CDR3 is 16 residues. The chain's CDR3 is CASSSIAGQSQETQYF. DNA for the CDR3: TGCGCCAGCAGCTCGATAGCGGGCCAGAGCCAAGAGACCCAGTACTTC. The variable domain in full, with the rest retrieved from reference TRBV5-1 and TRBJ2-5, is KAGVTQTPRYLIKTRGQQVTLSCSPISGHRSVSWYQQTPGQGLQFLFEYFSETQRNKGNFPGRFSGRQFSNSRSEMNVSTLELGDSALYLCASSSIAGQSQETQYFGPGTRLLVL.

This clonotype was found many times. The V gene is TRBV7-8, the J gene TRBJ1-1; tentative D call: TRBD1 (6 bases). V lost 4 bases and J 5 bases, leaving 14 bases between the germline ends. Germline CDR1 and CDR2: SGHVS and FQNEAQ. The CDR3 extends over 14 amino acids. The CDR3, as DNA: TGTGCCAGCAGCTCCGAGGGGGGTCGGACTGAAGCTTTCTTT. This codes for CASSSEGGRTEAFF.

This clonotype was observed at least ten times. This chain links TRBV5-1 with TRBJ1-1; D might be TRBD1 (5 bases). The CDR3 extends over 15 amino acids. The V and J ends lost 4 bases and 0 bases respectively, with 13 bases between them. CDR1 and CDR2 (germline): SGHRS, YFSETQ. The CDR3 sequence: CASSASGLMNTEAFF. The DNA of the CDR3 is TGCGCCAGCAGCGCCTCAGGGTTGATGAACACTGAAGCTTTCTTT.

This clonotype is medium-sized (0.01 to 0.1%) within its sample. The genes are TRBV4-2 and TRBJ2-5, with a possible D match to TRBD2 (7 bases). CDR1 is LGHNA and CDR2 is YNFKEQ in the germline V gene. Deletions cut 0 bases from V and 2 bases from J, with 13 bases between. The CDR3 consists of 16 residues. The CDR3 nucleotides are TGTGCCAGCAGCCAAGATCCGAGCGGGACACAAGAGACCCAGTACTTC. Residues: CASSQDPSGTQETQYF.

This clonotype occurred many times. The chain is built from TRBV6-5 and TRBJ2-4, with D possibly being TRBD2 (5 bases). This CDR3 has 18 amino acids. The ends were cut back, 6 bases at V and 4 bases at J, with 25 bases in the middle. The germline V gene has CDR1 MNHEY and CDR2 SVGAGI. In nucleotides, the CDR3 is TGTGCCAGCAGGAACCTGGTACCCAAAATGTGGGAGAAAAACATTCAGTACTTC. Translating gives CASRNLVPKMWEKNIQYF.

This clonotype is labeled as medium-sized. This chain uses TRBV7-3 with TRBJ2-7; 9 bases are a match to TRBD2. This CDR3 spans 13 amino acids. Trimming at V came to 6 bases and at J to 6 bases, leaving 6 bases not matched to a gene. CDR1 is SGHTA and CDR2 is FQGTGA in the germline V gene. CDR3 protein: CASSSSGTGEQYF. The CDR3 coding sequence is TGTGCCAGCAGTTCTAGCGGGACTGGCGAGCAGTACTTC. The variable domain in full, with the rest retrieved from reference TRBV7-3 and TRBJ2-7, is GAGVSQTPSNKVTEKGKYVELRCDPISGHTALYWYRQSLGQGPEFLIYFQGTGAADDSGLPNDRFFAVRPEGSVSTLKIQRTERGDSAVYLCASSSSGTGEQYFGPGTRLTVT.

The chain couples TRBV6-2 or TRBV6-3 to TRBJ2-7; 8 bases fit TRBD1. CDR3 length: 13 amino acids. V trimming: 2 bases; J trimming: 5 bases; junction bases outside the gene matches: 2. In germline, CDR1 is MNHEY, CDR2 SVGEGT. The CDR3 DNA is TGTGCCAGCAGTTACGCAGGGGGCCACGAGCAGTACTTC. As protein: CASSYAGGHEQYF.

The chain has TRBV7-2 and TRBJ2-7, with a possible D match to TRBD2 (6 bases). This CDR3 comprises 15 residues. V lost 5 bases, J lost 2 bases, and 16 bases lay in between. The V gene's germline CDR1 is SGHTA and CDR2 FQGNSA. The chain's CDR3 is CASSPRAGSTYEQYF. The CDR3 coding sequence is TGTGCCAGCAGCCCCCGAGCGGGTTCAACCTACGAGCAGTACTTC.

This clonotype was detected ten times or more. The CDR3 region is CASSPRGQGAVETQYF. The CDR3 nucleotides are TGTGCCAGTAGTCCCCGAGGACAGGGGGCCGTAGAGACCCAGTACTTC. The chain links TRBV19 to TRBJ2-5; 11 positions agree with TRBD1. Trimming cost V 5 bases and J 4 bases; bases outside gene matches: 9. Germline values: CDR1 LNHDA, CDR2 SQIVND (reference sequence). CDR3 length equals 16 residues.

The rearrangement uses TRBV29-1 and TRBJ2-1, with 7 bases aligning to TRBD2. V was clipped by 7 bases and J by 3 bases; unmatched bases: 9. The CDR3 covers 14 residues. Germline CDR1 and CDR2: SQVTM and ANQGSEA. CDR3: CSAALGGSYNEQFF. The CDR3 DNA follows: TGCAGCGCTGCCCTGGGGGGGAGCTACAATGAGCAGTTCTTC.

This clonotype came up many times. This sequence joins TRBV7-9 and TRBJ2-2; 9 nucleotides agree with TRBD1. CDR3 length: 15 residues. The trim removed 5 bases at V and 5 bases at J, leaving 6 bases unmatched. Germline V lookup: CDR1 SEHNR, CDR2 FQNEAQ (reference sequence). Here the CDR3 reads CASSPGQGETGELFF. In DNA form, the CDR3 reads TGTGCCAGCAGCCCGGGACAGGGTGAGACCGGGGAGCTGTTTTTT.

This clonotype is medium-sized in the sample. The chain carries TRBV4-1 and TRBJ1-2, with D possibly TRBD1 on 5 matching bases. Germline V gene sequence: CDR1 MGHRA, CDR2 YSYEKL. The CDR3 is made up of 14 amino acids. V was trimmed by 2 bases and J by 4 bases, leaving 11 bases between them. The CDR3: CASSQPPGSYGYTF. The CDR3 DNA is TGCGCCAGCAGCCAACCACCAGGGAGCTATGGCTACACCTTC.

This clonotype qualifies as medium-sized. The rearrangement joins TRBV20-1 to TRBJ2-7; TRBD2 aligns across 7 bases. The CDR3 spans 14 residues. The ends lost 2 bases at V and 0 bases at J; junction bases unmatched: 4. Germline V lookup: CDR1 DFQATT, CDR2 SNEGSKA (reference sequence). The CDR3 here is CSARSGTSSYEQYF. The CDR3, as DNA: TGCAGTGCTAGAAGCGGGACGAGCTCCTACGAGCAGTACTTC.

This clonotype was counted many times. V and J are TRBV6-2 or TRBV6-3 and TRBJ2-7, with 8 bases matching TRBD2. Germline V CDR1 and CDR2: MNHEY, SVGEGT. The CDR3 length is 14 residues. The trim removed 6 bases at V and 2 bases at J, leaving 6 bases unmatched. The CDR3 reads CASRDSGATYEQYF. The CDR3 bases are TGTGCCAGCAGGGATAGCGGGGCCACCTACGAGCAGTACTTC.

This chain joins TRBV5-1 and TRBJ2-3, with D possibly TRBD1 on 6 matching bases. The V and J ends lost 3 bases and 2 bases respectively, with 13 bases between them. Per the germline V gene, CDR1 is SGHRS and CDR2 is YFSETQ. The CDR3 loop spans 15 amino acids. The CDR3 sequence: CASSWRQAFTDTQYF. CDR3 nucleotide sequence: TGCGCCAGCAGCTGGAGACAGGCCTTCACAGATACGCAGTATTTT.

The rearrangement joins TRBV24-1 to TRBJ2-3, with 8 bases fitting TRBD1. J lost 1 base, V lost 3 bases, and 2 bases had no gene match. The CDR3 consists of 15 residues. CDR1 is KGHDR, CDR2 SFDVKD, per germline. The CDR3 nucleotides read TGTGCCACCAGTGATGCGGGACAGGGCACAGATACGCAGTATTTT. Residues: CATSDAGQGTDTQYF.

The sample holds a few counts of this clonotype. This sequence joins TRBV7-9 and TRBJ2-3, with a tentative D call TRBD1 (6 bases). The CDR3 sequence is 15 residues long. Germline assignment: CDR1 SEHNR and CDR2 FQNEAQ (reference sequence). The V end was cut by 5 bases, the J end by 0 bases, with 12 bases between. Here the CDR3 reads CASSPGQISTDTQYF. As DNA, the CDR3 is TGTGCCAGCAGCCCCGGACAGATTAGCACAGATACGCAGTATTTT.